The rows below give T cell receptor beta chains drawn from one sample of a study of STAT5B mutations in CD4+ large granular lymphocyte leukemia. Data came from immunoSEQ multiplex PCR; TCRdb stores just in-frame clones and leaves some out. The repertoire includes about 29,000 clones, 60% to 85% of them detected once, and less than 1.3% sits in the top ten. Sequenced: CD4+ T cells from blood buffy coats. The receptors come from a human donor in good health. The conserved cysteine and the conserved F or W are not part of the CDR3 here. A row's size may be missing; if present it is once, few, many or a size class.

V,J,size,CDR3
TRBV2,TRBJ1-3,.,ASSDMSRVSGNTIY
TRBV11-2,TRBJ2-7,once,ASSRLGSPYEQY
TRBV5-1,TRBJ2-4,once,ASSLDRGENIQY
TRBV2,TRBJ2-3,.,ASSPDSPSSADTQY
TRBV6-1,TRBJ1-1,.,ASSWDRGGTEAF
TRBV30,TRBJ1-6,.,AWRATGRANPSPLH
TRBV28,TRBJ2-1,.,ASSSLGTSGRNEQF
TRBV7-2,TRBJ2-3,.,ASSLTGGSTDTQY
TRBV10-3,TRBJ2-7,few,AIKGTTYEQY
TRBV5-6,TRBJ2-3,.,ASSLSVTDTQY
TRBV27,TRBJ1-1,.,ASRRTGAGEAF
TRBV5-5,TRBJ1-2,.,ASSLGPGSFYGYT
TRBV4-1,TRBJ2-1,.,ASSKGLAGGISYNEQF
TRBV7-9,TRBJ2-7,.,ASSDLGPEQY
TRBV2,TRBJ1-1,few,ASRGDRERAF
TRBV29-1,TRBJ1-2,.,SVEDPQSYGYT